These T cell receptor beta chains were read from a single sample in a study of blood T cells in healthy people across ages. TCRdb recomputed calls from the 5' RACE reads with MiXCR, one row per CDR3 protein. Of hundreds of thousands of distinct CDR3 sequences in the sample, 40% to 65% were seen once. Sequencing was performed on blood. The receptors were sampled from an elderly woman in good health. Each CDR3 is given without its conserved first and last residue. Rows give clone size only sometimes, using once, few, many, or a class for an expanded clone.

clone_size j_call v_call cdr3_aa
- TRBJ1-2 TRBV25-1 ASQGTGAALYGYT
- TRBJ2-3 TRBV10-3 AIAGTSGRSSTDTQY
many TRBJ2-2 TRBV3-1 ASSQRGKDTGELF
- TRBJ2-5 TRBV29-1 SVSRTVDERY
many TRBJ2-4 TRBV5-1 ASSPNVNIQY
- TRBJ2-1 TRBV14 ASSPIPGQGLGGTYNEQF
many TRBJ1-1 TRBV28 ASSGDSVRGTF
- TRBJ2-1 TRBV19 ASSIVGTACNEQF
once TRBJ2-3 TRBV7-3 ASSLMSGDTDTQY
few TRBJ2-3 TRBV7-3 ASSPAGRGGDTQY
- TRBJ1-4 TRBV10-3 AITPAPNEKLF
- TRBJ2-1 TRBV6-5 ATLGPRGDEQF
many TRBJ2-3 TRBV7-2 ASSSLISTQY
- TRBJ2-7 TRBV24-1 ATSDAGTSVDEQY
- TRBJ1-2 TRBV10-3 AISDHDRGLIKDT
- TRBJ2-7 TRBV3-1 ASSLTQGSYEQY
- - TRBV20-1 SARRTAEQY
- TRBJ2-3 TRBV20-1 SAGKRMGTDTQY
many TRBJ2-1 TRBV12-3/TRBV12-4 ASSRGLAGLNEQF
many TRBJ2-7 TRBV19 ASSPAGGPYEQY
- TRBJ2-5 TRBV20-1 SKYVQGQETQY
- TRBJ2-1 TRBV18 ASSPEFSGTPSYNEQF
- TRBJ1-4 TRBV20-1 SASRFRLAATNEKLF
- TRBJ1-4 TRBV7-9 ASSFEPARKEKLF
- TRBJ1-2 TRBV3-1 ASSQDLAFYGYT
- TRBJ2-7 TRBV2 ASRDLGDEQY
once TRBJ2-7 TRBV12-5 ASGLVTTSGSYEQY
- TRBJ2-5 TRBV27 ASSLAGTGGPYQETQY
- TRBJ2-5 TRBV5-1 ASSSIGGGETQY
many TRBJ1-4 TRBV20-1 SARRASVSDEKLF
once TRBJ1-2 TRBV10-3 AISESDSVVYGYT
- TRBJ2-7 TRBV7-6 ASSLDLSGYEQY
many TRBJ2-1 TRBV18 ASSPSRDSYNEQF
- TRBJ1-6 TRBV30 AWDKDGYSPLH
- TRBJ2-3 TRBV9 ASSVQGLAGATDTQY
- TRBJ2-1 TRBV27 ASSLSIGTRRYEQF
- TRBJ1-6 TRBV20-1 SARMVGVGNSPLH
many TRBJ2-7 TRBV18 ASSPAIKPYEQY
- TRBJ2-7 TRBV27 ASAKGGYEQY
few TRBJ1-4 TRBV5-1 ASSLSPGTVDEKLF
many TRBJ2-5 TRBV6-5 ASSFGSIAKETQY
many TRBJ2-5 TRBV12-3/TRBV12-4 ASRAGYQETQY
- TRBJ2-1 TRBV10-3 AISERTEGNEQF
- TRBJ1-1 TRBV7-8 ASSSRGGGLNTEAF
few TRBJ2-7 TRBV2 ASSIDRGPYEQY
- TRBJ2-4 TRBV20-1 SAAGGDGVQNIQY
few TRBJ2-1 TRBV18 ASSPRDRLNEQF
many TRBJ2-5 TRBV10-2 ASGSGTGPQETQY
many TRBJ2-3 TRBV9 ASSVASGGPLRTDTQY
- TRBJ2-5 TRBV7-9 ASSPSRLAGGVDQY
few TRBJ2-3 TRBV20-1 SAGREANTQY
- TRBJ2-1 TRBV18 ASSPFAGPYNEQF
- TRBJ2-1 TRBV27 ASKSPTASSYNEQF
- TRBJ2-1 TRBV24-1 ATSDPGTSGYNEQF